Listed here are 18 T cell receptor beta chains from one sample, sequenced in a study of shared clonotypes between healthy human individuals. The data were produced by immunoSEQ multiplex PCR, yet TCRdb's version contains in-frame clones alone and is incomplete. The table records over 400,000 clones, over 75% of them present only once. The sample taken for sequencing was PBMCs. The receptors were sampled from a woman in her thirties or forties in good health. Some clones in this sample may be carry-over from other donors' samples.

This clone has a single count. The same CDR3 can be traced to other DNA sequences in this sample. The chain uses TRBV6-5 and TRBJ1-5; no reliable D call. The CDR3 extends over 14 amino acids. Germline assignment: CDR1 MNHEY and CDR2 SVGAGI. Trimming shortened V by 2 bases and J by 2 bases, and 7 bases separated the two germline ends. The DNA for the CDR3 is TGTGCCAGCAGTTACGGCCAGGGCAATCAGCCCCAGCATTTT. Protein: CASSYGQGNQPQHF.

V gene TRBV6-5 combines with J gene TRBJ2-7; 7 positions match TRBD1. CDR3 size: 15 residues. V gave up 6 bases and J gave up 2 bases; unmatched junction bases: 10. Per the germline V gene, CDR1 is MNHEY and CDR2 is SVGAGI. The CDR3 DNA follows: TGTGCCAGCAGCCGGGGACAGCGAGTCACCTACGAGCAGTACTTC. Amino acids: CASSRGQRVTYEQYF.

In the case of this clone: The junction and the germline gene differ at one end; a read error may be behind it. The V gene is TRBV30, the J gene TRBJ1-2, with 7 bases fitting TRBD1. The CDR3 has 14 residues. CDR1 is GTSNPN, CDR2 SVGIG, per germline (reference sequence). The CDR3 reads CAWNCKGGVGGYTF. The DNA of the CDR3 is TGTGCCTGGAACTGCAAAGGTGGCGTAGGGGGCTATACCTTC.

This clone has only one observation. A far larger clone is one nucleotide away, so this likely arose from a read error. The CDR3 nucleotides are TGCAGCGTCAGGGGGCGAACTGACACCGGGAAGCTGTTTTTT. As protein: CSVRGRTDTGKLFF. The chain links TRBV29-1 to TRBJ2-2; 8 nucleotides align to TRBD1. Per the germline V gene, CDR1 is SQVTM and CDR2 is ANQGSEA. The CDR3 spans 14 residues.

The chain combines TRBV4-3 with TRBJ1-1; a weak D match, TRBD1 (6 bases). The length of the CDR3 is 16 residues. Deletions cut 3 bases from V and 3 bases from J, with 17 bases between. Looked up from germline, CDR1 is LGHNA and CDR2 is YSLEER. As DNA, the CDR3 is TGCGCCAGCAGCCATCTCCTAGACAGGCTGGACACTGAAGCTTTCTTT. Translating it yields CASSHLLDRLDTEAFF.

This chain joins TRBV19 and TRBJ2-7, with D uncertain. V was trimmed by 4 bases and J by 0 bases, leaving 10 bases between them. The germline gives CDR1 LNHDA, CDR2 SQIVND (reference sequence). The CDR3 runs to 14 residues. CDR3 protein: CASSKDGSSYEQYF. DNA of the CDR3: TGTGCCAGTAGTAAGGACGGGTCCTCCTACGAGCAGTACTTC.

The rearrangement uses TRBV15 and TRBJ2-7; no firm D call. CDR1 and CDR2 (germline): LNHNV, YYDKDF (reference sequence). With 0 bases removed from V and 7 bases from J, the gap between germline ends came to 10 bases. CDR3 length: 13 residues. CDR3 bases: TGTGCCACCAGCAGAGATTTCCGGTGGGAGCAGTACTTC. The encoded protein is CATSRDFRWEQYF.

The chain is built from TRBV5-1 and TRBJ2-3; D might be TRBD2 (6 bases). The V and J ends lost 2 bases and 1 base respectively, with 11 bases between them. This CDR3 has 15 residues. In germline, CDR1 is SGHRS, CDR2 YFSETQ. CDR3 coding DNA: TGCGCCAGCAGCTTCGCGGGACGGGGCACAGATACGCAGTATTTT. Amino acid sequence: CASSFAGRGTDTQYF.

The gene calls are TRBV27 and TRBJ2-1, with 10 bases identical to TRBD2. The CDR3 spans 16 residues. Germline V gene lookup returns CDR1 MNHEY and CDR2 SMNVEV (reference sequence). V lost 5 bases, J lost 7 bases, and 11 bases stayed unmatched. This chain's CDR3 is CASSPISGRAGNEQFF. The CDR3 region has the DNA TGTGCCAGCAGTCCGATAAGCGGGAGGGCCGGAAATGAGCAGTTCTTC.

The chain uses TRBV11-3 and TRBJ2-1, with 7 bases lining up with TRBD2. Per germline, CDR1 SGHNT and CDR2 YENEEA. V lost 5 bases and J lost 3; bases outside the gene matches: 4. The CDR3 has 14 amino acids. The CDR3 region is CASSQTSRYNEQFF. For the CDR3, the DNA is TGTGCCAGCAGCCAGACTAGCCGCTACAATGAGCAGTTCTTC.

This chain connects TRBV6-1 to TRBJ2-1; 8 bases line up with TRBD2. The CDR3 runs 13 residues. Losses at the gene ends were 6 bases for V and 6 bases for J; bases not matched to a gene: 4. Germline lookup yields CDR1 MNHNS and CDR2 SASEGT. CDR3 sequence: CASSAGLVNEQFF. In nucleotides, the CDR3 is TGTGCCAGCAGCGCGGGACTAGTCAATGAGCAGTTCTTC.

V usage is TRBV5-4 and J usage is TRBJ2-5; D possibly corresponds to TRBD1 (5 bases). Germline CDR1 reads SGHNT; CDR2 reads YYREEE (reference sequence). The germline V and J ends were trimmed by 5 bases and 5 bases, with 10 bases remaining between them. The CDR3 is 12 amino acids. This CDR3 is CASSSGWETQYF. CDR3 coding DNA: TGTGCCAGCAGTTCAGGGTGGGAGACCCAGTACTTC. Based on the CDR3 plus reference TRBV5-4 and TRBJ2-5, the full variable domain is ETGVTQSPTHLIKTRGQQVTLRCSSQSGHNTVSWYQQALGQGPQFIFQYYREEENGRGNFPPRFSGLQFPNYSSELNVNALELDDSALYLCASSSGWETQYFGPGTRLLVL.

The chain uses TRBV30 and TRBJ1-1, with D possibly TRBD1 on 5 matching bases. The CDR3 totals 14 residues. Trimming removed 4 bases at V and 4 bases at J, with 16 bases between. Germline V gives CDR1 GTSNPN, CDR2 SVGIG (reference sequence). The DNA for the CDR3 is TGTGCCTGGACCGACAGAGGGCGAGGCACTGAAGCTTTCTTT. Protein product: CAWTDRGRGTEAFF. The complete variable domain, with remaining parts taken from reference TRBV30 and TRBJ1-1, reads SQTIHQWPATLVQPVGSPLSLECTVEGTSNPNLYWYRQAAGRGLQLLFYSVGIGQISSEVPQNLSASRPQDRQFILSSKKLLLSDSGFYLCAWTDRGRGTEAFFGQGTRLTVV.

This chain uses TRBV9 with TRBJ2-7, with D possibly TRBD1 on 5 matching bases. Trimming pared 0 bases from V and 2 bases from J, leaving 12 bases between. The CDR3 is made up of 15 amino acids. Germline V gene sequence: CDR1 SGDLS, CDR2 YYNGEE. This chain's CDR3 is CASSVDPGPTYEQYF. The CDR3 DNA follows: TGTGCCAGCAGCGTAGATCCAGGGCCCACCTACGAGCAGTACTTC.

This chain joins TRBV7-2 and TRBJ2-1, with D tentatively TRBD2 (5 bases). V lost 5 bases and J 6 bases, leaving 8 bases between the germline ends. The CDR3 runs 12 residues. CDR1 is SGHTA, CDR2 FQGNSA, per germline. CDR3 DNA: TGTGCCAGCAGCCCTACTAGCAATGAGCAGTTCTTC. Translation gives CASSPTSNEQFF.

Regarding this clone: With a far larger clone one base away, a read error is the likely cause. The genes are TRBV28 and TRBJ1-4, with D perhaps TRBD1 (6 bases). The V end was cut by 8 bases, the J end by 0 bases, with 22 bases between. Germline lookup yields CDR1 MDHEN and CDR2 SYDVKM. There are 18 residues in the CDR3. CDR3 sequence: CASRRHDRFSATNEKLFF. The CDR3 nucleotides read TGTGCCAGCCGTAGACATGACAGGTTCTCTGCAACTAATGAAAAACTGTTTTTT.

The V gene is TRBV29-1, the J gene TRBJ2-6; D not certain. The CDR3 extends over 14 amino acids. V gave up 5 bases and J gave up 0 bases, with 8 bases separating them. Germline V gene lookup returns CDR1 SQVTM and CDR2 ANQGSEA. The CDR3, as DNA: TGCAGCGTTTCTAACTACTCTGGGGCCAACGTCCTGACTTTC. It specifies CSVSNYSGANVLTF.

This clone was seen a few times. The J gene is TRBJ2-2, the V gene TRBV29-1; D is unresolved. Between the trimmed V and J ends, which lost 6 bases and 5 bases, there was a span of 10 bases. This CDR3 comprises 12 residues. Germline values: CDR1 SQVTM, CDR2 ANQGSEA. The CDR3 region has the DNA TGCAGCGTGGTGGGTGGGACCGGGGAGCTGTTTTTT. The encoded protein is CSVVGGTGELFF.